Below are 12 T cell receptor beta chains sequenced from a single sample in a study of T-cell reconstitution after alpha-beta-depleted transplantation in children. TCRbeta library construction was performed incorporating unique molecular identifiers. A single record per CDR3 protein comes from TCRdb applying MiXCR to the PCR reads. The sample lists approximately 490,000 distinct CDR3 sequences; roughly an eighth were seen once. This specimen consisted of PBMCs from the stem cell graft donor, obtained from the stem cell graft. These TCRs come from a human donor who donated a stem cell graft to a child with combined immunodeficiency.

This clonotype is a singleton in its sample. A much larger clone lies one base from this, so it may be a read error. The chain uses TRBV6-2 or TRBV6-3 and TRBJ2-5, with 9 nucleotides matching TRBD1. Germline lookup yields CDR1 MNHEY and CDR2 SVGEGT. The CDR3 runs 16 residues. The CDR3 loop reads CVSSYGGQGLEETQYF. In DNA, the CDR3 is TGTGTCAGCAGTTATGGGGGACAGGGACTTGAAGAGACCCAGTACTTC.

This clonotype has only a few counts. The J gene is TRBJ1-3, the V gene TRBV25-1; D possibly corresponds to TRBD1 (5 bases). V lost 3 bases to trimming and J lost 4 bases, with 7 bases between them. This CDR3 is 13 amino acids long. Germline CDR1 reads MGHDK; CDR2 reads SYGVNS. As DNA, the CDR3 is TGTGCCAGCAGTGACGCAGGGGGAAACACCATATATTTT. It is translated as CASSDAGGNTIYF.

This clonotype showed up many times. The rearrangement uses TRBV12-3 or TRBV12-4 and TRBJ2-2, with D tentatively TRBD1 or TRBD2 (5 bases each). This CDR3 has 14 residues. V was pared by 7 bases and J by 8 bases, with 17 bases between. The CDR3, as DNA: TGTGCCAGCATGAGCGGCTTAAAGGGGGGGGAGCTGTTTTTT. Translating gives CASMSGLKGGELFF.

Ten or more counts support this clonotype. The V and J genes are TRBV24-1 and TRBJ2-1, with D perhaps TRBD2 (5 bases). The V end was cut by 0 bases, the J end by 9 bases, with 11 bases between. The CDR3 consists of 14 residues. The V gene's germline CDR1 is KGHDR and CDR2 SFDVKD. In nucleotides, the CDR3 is TGTGCCACCAGTGATTTGCTACGGGGTACTGAGCAGTTCTTC. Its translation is CATSDLLRGTEQFF.

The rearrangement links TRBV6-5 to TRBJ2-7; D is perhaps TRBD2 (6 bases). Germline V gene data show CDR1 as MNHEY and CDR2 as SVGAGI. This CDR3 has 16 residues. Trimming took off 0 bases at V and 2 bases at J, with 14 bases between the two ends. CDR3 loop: CASSYSNWGGAYEQYF. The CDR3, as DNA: TGTGCCAGCAGTTACTCGAACTGGGGAGGAGCCTACGAGCAGTACTTC.

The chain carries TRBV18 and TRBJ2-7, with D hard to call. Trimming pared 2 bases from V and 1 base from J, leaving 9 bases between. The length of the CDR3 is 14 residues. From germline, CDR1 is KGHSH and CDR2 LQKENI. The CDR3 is CASSPERESYEQYF. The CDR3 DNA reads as TGTGCCAGCTCACCAGAAAGGGAATCCTACGAGCAGTACTTC.

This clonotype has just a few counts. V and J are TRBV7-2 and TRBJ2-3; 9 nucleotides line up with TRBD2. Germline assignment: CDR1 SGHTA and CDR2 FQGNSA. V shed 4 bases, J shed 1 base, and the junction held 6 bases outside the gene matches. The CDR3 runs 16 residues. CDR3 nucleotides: TGTGCCAGCAGCTATTACAGGACTAGCGGCACAGATACGCAGTATTTT. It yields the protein CASSYYRTSGTDTQYF.

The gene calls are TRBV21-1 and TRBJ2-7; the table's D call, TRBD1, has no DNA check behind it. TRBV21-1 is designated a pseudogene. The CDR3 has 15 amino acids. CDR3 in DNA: TGTGCCAGCAGCAAATATATGGGACAGGGGAACGAGCAGTACTTC. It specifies CASSKYMGQGNEQYF.

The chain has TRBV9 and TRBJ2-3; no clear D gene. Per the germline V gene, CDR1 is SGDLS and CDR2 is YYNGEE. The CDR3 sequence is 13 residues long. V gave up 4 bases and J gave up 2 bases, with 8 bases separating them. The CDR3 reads CASSPFTTDTQYF. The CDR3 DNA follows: TGTGCCAGCAGCCCATTCACCACAGATACGCAGTATTTT.

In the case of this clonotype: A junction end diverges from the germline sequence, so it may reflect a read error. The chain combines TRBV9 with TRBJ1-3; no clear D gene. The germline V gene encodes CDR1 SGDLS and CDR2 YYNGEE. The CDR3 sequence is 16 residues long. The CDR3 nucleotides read TGTGCCAGCAGCGTAAATCATCGAGTCTCTGGAAACACCCTATATTTT. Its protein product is CASSVNHRVSGNTLYF. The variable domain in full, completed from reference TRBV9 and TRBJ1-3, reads DSGVTQTPKHLITATGQRVTLRCSPRSGDLSVYWYQQSLDQGLQFLIQYYNGEERAKGNILERFSAQQFPDLHSELNLSSLELGDSALYFCASSVNHRVSGNTLYFGEGSWLTVV.

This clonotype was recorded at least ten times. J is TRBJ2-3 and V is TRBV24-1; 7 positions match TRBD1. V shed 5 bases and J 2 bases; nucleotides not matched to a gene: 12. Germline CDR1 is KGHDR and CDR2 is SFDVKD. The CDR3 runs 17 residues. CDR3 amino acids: CATSGLTRDRLTDTQYF. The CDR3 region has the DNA TGTGCCACCAGTGGGTTAACCCGGGACAGACTCACAGATACGCAGTATTTT.

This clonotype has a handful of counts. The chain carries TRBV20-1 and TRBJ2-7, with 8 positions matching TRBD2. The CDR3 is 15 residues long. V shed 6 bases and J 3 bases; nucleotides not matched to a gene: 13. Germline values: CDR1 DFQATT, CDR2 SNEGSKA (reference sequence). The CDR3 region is CSARPRTSLGYEQYF. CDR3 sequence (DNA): TGCAGTGCGCGGCCTCGGACTAGCTTGGGCTACGAGCAGTACTTC.